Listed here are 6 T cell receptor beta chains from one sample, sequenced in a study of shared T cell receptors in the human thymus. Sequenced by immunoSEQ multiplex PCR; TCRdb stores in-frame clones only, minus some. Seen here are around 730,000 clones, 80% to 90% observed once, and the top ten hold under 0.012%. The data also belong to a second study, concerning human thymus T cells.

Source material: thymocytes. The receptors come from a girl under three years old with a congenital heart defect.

CDR3 DNA: TGTGCCAGTAGCCTAGGTACCCCGGGCAGGGGGTTAGGATATGGCTACACCTTC. This translates into CASSLGTPGRGLGYGYTF. V usage is TRBV19 and J usage is TRBJ1-2, with 7 bases aligning to TRBD1. Germline V gives CDR1 LNHDA, CDR2 SQIVND (reference sequence). Trimming removed 6 bases from V and 5 bases from J; junction bases left unmatched: 21. The CDR3 runs 18 residues. Full variable domain (missing parts from reference TRBV19 and TRBJ1-2): DGGITQSPKYLFRKEGQNVTLSCEQNLNHDAMYWYRQDPGQGLRLIYYSQIVNDFQKGDIAEGYSVSREKKESFPLTVTSAQKNPTAFYLCASSLGTPGRGLGYGYTFGSGTRLTVV.

The CDR3 spells CASRAYNEQFF. DNA of the CDR3: TGTGCCAGCAGAGCTTACAATGAGCAGTTCTTC. The V gene is TRBV2, the J gene TRBJ2-1; D unclear. The germline V gene encodes CDR1 SNHLY and CDR2 FYNNEI. V was trimmed by 6 bases and J by 4 bases, leaving 4 bases between them. The length of the CDR3 is 11 residues.

The CDR3 DNA follows: TGTGCCAGCAGTGAAGACAGGGGACGAGATCAGCCCCAGCATTTT. Its translation: CASSEDRGRDQPQHF. The chain carries TRBV6-1 and TRBJ1-5; 7 bases fit TRBD1. V lost 1 base and J lost 5; bases outside the gene matches: 5. CDR3 length equals 15 residues. In germline, CDR1 is MNHNS, CDR2 SASEGT.

CDR3 amino acids: CASSPLLGQKNEQFF. The DNA for the CDR3 is TGTGCCAGCAGTCCGCTTTTGGGACAGAAGAATGAGCAGTTCTTC. The chain employs TRBV28 and TRBJ2-1; TRBD1 aligns across 7 bases. The CDR3 runs to 15 residues. With V trimmed by 5 bases and J by 7 bases, 11 bases remained unmatched. Germline V gene lookup returns CDR1 MDHEN and CDR2 SYDVKM.

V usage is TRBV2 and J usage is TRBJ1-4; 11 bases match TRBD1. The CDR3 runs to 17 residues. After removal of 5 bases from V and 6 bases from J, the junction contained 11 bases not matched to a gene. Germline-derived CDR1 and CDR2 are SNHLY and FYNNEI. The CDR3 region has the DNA TGTGCCAGCAGTCCGTCCCGGGACAGGGGGAGTCATGAAAAACTGTTTTTT. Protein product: CASSPSRDRGSHEKLFF.

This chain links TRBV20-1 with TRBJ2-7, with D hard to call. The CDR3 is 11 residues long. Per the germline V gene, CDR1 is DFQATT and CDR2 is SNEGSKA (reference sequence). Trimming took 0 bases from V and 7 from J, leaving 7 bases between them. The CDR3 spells CSARDLYEQYF. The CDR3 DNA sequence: TGCAGTGCTAGAGATCTATATGAGCAGTACTTC.